Listed below are T cell receptor beta chains from one sample, sequenced in a study of blood T cell repertoires in COVID-19. Here immunoSEQ multiplex PCR was the method, and the copy in TCRdb shows in-frame clones only, minus some. Of approximately 190,000 clones in the sample, 87% were seen once. Source material: peripheral blood. These TCRs come from a man aged 55-75 years with active or convalescent COVID-19. Each CDR3 is given without its conserved first and last residue. The order of the fields is V gene, CDR3 protein.

TRBV24-1	ATSARGRSQDTQY
TRBV6-6	ASSYWEVDAQY
TRBV7-9	ASGPVLGQPYEQY
TRBV3-1/TRBV3-2	ASSQDRGTGSSYNSPLH
TRBV5-4	ASSLDTAYEQY
TRBV14	ASSFQGSENQPQH
TRBV5-1	ASSLIRDSGGYT
TRBV5-4	ASSRDRLNTEAF
TRBV3-1/TRBV3-2	ASSHLGATEAF
TRBV5-8	ASSLVGAGNTIY
TRBV3-1/TRBV3-2	ASALKGTSGKTQY
TRBV7-9	ASSSPGQGASEAF
TRBV5-4	ASSFPGKYGYT
TRBV21-1	ASSQPRQGEGEAF
TRBV6-2/TRBV6-3	ASSPTGSNQPQH
TRBV6-2/TRBV6-3	ASSRGTFTGELF
TRBV6-1	ASSEAGREQY
TRBV19	ASSKSENSQPQH
TRBV5-1	ASSTRGGRGDTQY
TRBV6-5	ASVPGERTDTQY
TRBV11-2	ASSLVIADTQY
TRBV5-1	ASSLTINQPQH
TRBV10-1	ASSESGGGVFEQY
TRBV7-6	ASSRGPGASGQETQY
TRBV2	ASSRLAGSNEQF
TRBV11-2	ASSFRINEKLF
TRBV9	ASSVGGSGGAPGEQF
TRBV19	ASSMWGGQGLRTLAKNIQY
TRBV25-1	ASRRGPGNQPQH
TRBV24-1	ATSDFARGYQETQY
TRBV2	ASSGQGGYEQY
TRBV2	ASSLRGPTEKLF
TRBV5-1	ASTQGDTGELF
TRBV11-3	ASSSQVKVQYSNQPQH